This T cell receptor beta chain was captured in a study of cytomegalovirus exposure and HLA in healthy donors. Study summary: The roughly 120 validation repertoires used the same platform as the roughly 670 first-cohort repertoires (as reported by a later analysis).

Some clones are missing from TCRdb's copy, which holds only in-frame ones; the method was immunoSEQ multiplex PCR. The data hold approximately 160,000 clones, with about 86% observed a single time. Sequenced material: PBMCs. The clonotype originates from a woman under 40 in good health and CMV-seronegative.

The CDR3 loop is CASSLGGGGFYEQYF. The DNA of the CDR3 is TGTGCCAGCTCACTCGGTGGAGGGGGCTTCTACGAGCAGTACTTC. This chain uses TRBV18 with TRBJ2-7; D is possibly TRBD1 (7 bases). The CDR3 spans 15 residues. The germline gives CDR1 KGHSH, CDR2 LQKENI. Between the trimmed V and J ends, which lost 4 bases and 3 bases, there was a span of 16 bases.